Reported below is one T cell receptor beta chain. Its cognate antigen has yet to be identified. No base-level quality is on record; no much larger clone is a single base apart. This sample is drawn from a study of blood T cell repertoires in COVID-19 (TCRdb year 2020). Turning to the overall study: The collaborator samples originated in the United States, Italy and Spain and spanned the acute and convalescent phases of COVID-19. The material from the prospective study consisted of cDNA or gDNA derived from T cells, B-cell-depleted T cells, or PBMCs. Deeply sampled blood TCRbeta repertoires from subjects exposed to, actively infected with, or recovered from COVID-19 were included in the dataset. A freely available public database, intended as a resource for researchers studying the immune response to SARS-CoV-2, is where the repertoires were released. The samples were drawn from the first 160 participants of the ongoing ImmuneRACE study and from 950 to 1,500 subjects provided by 6 global collaborators. The sample metadata nearly always contained a de-identified subject ID, COVID-19 status, age in years and sex. Where available, HLA class I and class II types were taken from metadata supplied by the sample provider and were not determined by assay-based typing. Paper-wide results and their limitations: How much clinical and demographic metadata was included differed by source and by participant, and the metadata was provided uncurated.

The immunoSEQ Assay, a bias-controlled multiplex PCR, was used to amplify TCRbeta CDR3 regions from genomic DNA. On the study's bioinformatics: Within the assay, amplification of reference gene primers was used to estimate how many nucleated cells each sample contained. To quantify the absolute abundance of each unique TCRbeta CDR3 rearrangement, sequence reads were collapsed and filtered. For each sample, productive Simpson clonality was calculated by taking the square root of Simpson's diversity index across productive rearrangements. Not all clones reach the TCRdb copy of this immuneACCESS table, which keeps in-frame sequences only. Checked studies attribute under half of the gap to unresolved V genes and leave the rest unexplained. That table supplies the V and J calls and clone size; D and trimming were determined from the DNA. The sample contains 250,000 or so clones, roughly four fifths of them found a single time. The ten largest clonotypes hold 3.6% of the sample.

Enrolling through a virtual design, the prospective study's participants ranged in age from roughly 18 to 95 years and lived across about two dozen United States geographic areas. In the prospective study, participants were assigned to cohorts based on the clinical history participants reported in a screening survey and a study questionnaire. Exposed participants had been in contact with someone with a PCR-confirmed or clinician-diagnosed COVID-19 case within 2 weeks of study entry. In the prospective study, mobile phlebotomists collected whole blood, serum and a nasopharyngeal or oropharyngeal swab from each participant. Additional blood draws and questionnaires over an approximately two-month period could optionally be provided by prospective study participants. Before DNA extraction, prospective study blood samples were shipped either frozen or at room temperature. The sequence came from a woman in her thirties or forties who had been exposed to COVID-19. Sequenced input: PBMCs or T cells enriched from blood (not recorded which).

In nucleotide form, the sequence is TGTGCCAGCACTGGAGGACGGATCAATCAGCCCCAGCATTTT. This gives the protein CASTGGRINQPQHF. The rearranged segments are TRBV6-5 and TRBJ1-5; confidence is insufficient to name the D gene. According to the germline V gene, CDR1 reads MNHEY and CDR2 reads SVGAGI. V is shortened by 7 bases, J by 3 bases, and the region joining them spans 13 bases. From its cysteine to its phenylalanine, the CDR3 spans 14 amino acids. Only CDR3 DNA is held: 42 bases, read in frame from base 1.